These T cell receptor beta chains were read from a single sample in a study of CD8 T cells in Susac syndrome. A single record per CDR3 protein comes from TCRdb applying MiXCR to the immunoSEQ multiplex PCR reads. Of 300,000 to 350,000 distinct CDR3 sequences in the sample, 92% were seen once. Sequencing was performed on CD4+ T cells from PBMCs. The receptors come from a human donor with multiple sclerosis. Both conserved end residues are part of each CDR3.

TRBV5-6,TRBJ2-7,CASSYRRGPTPYEQYF
TRBV9,TRBJ1-4,CASSVDSENEKLFF
TRBV29-1,TRBJ2-7,CSVGGLHEQYF
TRBV6-2/TRBV6-3,TRBJ2-7,CASSYSPDRAYEQYF
TRBV18,TRBJ1-1,CASSTEFMNTEAFF
TRBV7-2,TRBJ1-3,CASSLSPLGSGNTIYF
TRBV7-3,TRBJ2-1,CASSYTSGSNEQFF
TRBV20-1,TRBJ2-3,CSARVSGRASDTQYF
TRBV19,TRBJ1-6,CASSETRGTDSPLHF
TRBV10-3,TRBJ1-2,CAISDTGANYGYTF
TRBV15,TRBJ2-1,CATSKDGQHNEQFF
TRBV19,TRBJ1-2,CASRERGPDYGYTF
TRBV5-4,TRBJ2-7,CASSSPDSPYEQYF
TRBV2,TRBJ2-4,CASRGPGTTKNIQYF
TRBV3-1,TRBJ2-1,CASSRESYNEQFF
TRBV27,TRBJ2-1,CASSLYLAGDNNEQFF
TRBV18,TRBJ1-2,CASSPAGQGVGYTF
TRBV9,TRBJ1-6,CASSVAVDSPLHF
TRBV7-2,TRBJ1-5,CASSLASPLSGQPQHF
TRBV25-1,TRBJ1-4,CASRLSGGDEKLFF
TRBV7-9,TRBJ2-5,CASSFYGREETQYF
TRBV12-3/TRBV12-4,TRBJ2-1,CASSRDRTGNEQFF
TRBV9,TRBJ2-1,CASSFQQVGSYNEQFF
TRBV7-9,TRBJ1-4,CASSLGRWMDEKLFF
TRBV19,TRBJ2-2,CASTLFPGELFF
TRBV7-8,TRBJ1-2,CASSQTPWVGANYGYTF
TRBV5-1,TRBJ2-5,CASSLGRGAQETQYF
TRBV7-6,TRBJ2-3,CASSLASADTQYF
TRBV11-3,TRBJ2-3,CASSFGPAGADTQYF
TRBV3-1,TRBJ2-3,CASSVTSGIQHTQYF
TRBV6-2/TRBV6-3,TRBJ2-2,CASSYGLDTGELFF